This TCR beta chain was sequenced for a study of T-cell memory formation after mild COVID-19. Notes on this clonotype: Its antigen is not identified.

General study points: Researchers found some responding clones in pre-infection memory, a sign that cross-reactive memory joined. Of the contracting clones, CD4+ ones lay mainly in CM and EM, and CD8+ ones in EMRA. Whereas later expanders leaned CD4+, clones contracting day 15 to 85 showed a balanced CD4/CD8 makeup.

Trimming took off 2 bases at V and 0 bases at J, with 8 bases between the two ends. CDR1 SGHTA and CDR2 FQGNSA come from the germline V gene. The CDR3 totals 15 residues. In TCRdb, the 5' RACE reads were re-called with MiXCR into one record per CDR3 protein. This table has a few hundred thousand distinct CDR3 sequences, 16% appearing once. This TCR was recovered from a young man who had mild COVID-19 (a few samples of this study predate the infection). Cell type and time point are not known. This chain joins TRBV7-2 and TRBJ1-5; the D is unclear. The sample comprised PBMCs or a T cell subset sorted from them (not recorded which). CDR3 sequence: CASSLTGHSNQPQHF. As DNA, the CDR3 is TGTGCCAGCAGCTTAACTGGGCATAGCAATCAGCCCCAGCATTTT.